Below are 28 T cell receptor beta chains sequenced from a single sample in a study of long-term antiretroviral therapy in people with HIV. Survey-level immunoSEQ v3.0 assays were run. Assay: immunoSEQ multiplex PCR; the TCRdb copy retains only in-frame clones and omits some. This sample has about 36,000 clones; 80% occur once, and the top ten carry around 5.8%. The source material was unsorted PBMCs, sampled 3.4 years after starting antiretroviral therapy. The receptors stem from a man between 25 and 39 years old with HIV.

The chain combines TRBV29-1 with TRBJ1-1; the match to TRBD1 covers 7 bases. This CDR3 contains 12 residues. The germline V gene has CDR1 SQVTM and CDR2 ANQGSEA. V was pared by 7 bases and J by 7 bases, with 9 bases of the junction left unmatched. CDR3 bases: TGCAGCGCCGAGGGCCGGGACAGTGAAGCTTTCTTT. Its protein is CSAEGRDSEAFF.

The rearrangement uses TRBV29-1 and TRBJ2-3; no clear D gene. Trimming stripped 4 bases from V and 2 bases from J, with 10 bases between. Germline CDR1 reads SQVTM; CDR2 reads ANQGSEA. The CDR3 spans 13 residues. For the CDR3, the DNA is TGCAGCGTTGCGCAGGTCCACACAGATACGCAGTATTTT. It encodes CSVAQVHTDTQYF.

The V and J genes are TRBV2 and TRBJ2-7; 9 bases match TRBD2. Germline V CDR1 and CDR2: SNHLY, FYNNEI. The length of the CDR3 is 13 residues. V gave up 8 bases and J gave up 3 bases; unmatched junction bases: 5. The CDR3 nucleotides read TGTGCCAGCTCGAGCGGGAGGAACTACGAGCAGTACTTC. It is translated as CASSSGRNYEQYF.

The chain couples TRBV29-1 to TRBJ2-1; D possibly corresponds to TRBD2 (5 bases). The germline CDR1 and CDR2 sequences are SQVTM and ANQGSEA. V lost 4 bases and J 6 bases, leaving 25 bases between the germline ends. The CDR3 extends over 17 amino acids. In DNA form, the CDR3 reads TGCAGCGTTGTCGTTTTTTGGAGGACCTCTCGGGGCAATGAGCAGTTCTTC. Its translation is CSVVVFWRTSRGNEQFF.

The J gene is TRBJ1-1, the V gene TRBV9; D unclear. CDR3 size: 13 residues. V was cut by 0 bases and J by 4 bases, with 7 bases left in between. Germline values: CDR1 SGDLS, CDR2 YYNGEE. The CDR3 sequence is CASSVGPSTEAFF. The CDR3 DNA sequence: TGTGCCAGCAGCGTAGGCCCCTCCACTGAAGCTTTCTTT.

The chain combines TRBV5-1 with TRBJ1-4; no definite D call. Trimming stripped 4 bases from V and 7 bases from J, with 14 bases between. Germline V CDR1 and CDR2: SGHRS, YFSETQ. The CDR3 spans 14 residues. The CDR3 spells CASSLREGSEKLFF. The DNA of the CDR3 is TGCGCCAGCAGCCTCCGGGAGGGAAGTGAAAAACTGTTTTTT.

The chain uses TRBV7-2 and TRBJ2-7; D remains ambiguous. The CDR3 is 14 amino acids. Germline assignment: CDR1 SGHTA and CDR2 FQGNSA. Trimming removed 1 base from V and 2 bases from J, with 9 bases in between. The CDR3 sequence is CASSLVVGAYEQYF. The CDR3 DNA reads TGTGCCAGCAGCTTAGTAGTCGGTGCCTACGAGCAGTACTTC. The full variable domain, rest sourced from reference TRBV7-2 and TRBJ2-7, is GAGVSQSPSNKVTEKGKDVELRCDPISGHTALYWYRQSLGQGLEFLIYFQGNSAPDKSGLPSDRFSAERTGGSVSTLTIQRTQQEDSAVYLCASSLVVGAYEQYFGPGTRLTVT.

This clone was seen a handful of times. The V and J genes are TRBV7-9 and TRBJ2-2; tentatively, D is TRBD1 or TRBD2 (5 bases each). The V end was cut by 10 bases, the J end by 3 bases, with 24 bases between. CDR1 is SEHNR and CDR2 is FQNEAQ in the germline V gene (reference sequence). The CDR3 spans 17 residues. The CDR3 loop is CATPGRPPLGDTGELFF. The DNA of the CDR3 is TGTGCCACCCCGGGCAGACCGCCCTTGGGGGACACCGGGGAGCTGTTTTTT.

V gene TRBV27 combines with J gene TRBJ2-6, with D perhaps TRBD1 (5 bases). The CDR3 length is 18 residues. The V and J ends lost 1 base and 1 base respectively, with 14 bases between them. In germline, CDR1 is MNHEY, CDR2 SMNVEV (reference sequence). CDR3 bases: TGTGCCAGCAGTTTATATTTGACAGCCCCTTCTGGGGCCAACGTCCTGACTTTC. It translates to CASSLYLTAPSGANVLTF.

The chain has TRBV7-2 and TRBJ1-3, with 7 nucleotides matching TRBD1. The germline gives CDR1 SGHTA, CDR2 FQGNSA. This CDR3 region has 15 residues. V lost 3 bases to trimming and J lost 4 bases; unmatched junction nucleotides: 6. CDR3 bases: TGTGCCAGCAGCTTTGAGGGGGCGCCGGGAAACACCATATATTTT. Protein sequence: CASSFEGAPGNTIYF.

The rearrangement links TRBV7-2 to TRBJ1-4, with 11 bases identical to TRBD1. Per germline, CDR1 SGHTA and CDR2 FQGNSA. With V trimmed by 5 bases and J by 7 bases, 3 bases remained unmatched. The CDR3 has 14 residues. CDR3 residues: CASSPGQGGEKLFF. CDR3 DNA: TGTGCCAGCAGCCCGGGACAGGGGGGTGAAAAACTGTTTTTT.

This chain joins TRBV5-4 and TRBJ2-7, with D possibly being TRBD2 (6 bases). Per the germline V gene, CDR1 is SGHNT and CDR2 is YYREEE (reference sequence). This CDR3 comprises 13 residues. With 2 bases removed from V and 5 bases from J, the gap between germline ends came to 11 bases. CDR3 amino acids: CASSFGGINEQYF. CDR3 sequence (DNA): TGTGCCAGCAGCTTTGGAGGGATTAACGAGCAGTACTTC.

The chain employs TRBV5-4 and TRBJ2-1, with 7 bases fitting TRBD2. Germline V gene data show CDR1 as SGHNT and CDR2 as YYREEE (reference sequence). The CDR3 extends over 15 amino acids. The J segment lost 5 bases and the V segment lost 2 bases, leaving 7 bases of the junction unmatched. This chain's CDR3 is CASSFSLAANNEQFF. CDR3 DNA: TGTGCCAGCAGCTTTTCTCTAGCGGCAAACAATGAGCAGTTCTTC.

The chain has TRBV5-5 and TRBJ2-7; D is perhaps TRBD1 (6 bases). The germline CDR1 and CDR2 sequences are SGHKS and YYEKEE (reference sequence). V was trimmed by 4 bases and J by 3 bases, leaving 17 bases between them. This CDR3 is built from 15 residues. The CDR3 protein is CASSISTGSNYEQYF. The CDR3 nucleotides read TGTGCCAGCAGCATTTCTACAGGGAGCAACTACGAGCAGTACTTC.

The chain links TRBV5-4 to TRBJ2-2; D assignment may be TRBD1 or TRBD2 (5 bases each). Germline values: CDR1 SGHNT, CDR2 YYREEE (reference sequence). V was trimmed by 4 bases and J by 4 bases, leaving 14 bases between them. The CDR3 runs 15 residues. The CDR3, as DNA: TGTGCCAGCAGCCCGGGACCTGGGGGCACCGGGGAGCTGTTTTTT. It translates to CASSPGPGGTGELFF.

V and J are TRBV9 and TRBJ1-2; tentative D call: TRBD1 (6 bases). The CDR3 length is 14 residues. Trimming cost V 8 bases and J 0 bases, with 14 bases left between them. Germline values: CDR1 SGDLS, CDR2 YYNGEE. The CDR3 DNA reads TGTGCCAGTCGCGGCGGGGGCACTAACTATGGCTACACCTTC. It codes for CASRGGGTNYGYTF.

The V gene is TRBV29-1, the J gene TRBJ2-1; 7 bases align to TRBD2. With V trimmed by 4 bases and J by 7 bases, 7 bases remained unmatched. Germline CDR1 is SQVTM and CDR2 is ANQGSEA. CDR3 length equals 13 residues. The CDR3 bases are TGCAGCGTTGCGGCGGGAGTAGATAATGAGCAGTTCTTC. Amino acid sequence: CSVAAGVDNEQFF.

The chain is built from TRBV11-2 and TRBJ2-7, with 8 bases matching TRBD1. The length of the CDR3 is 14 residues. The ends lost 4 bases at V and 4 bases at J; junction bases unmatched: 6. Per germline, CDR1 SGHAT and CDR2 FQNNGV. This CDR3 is CASSSRQGWYEQYF. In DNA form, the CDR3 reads TGTGCCAGCAGCTCGCGACAGGGGTGGTACGAGCAGTACTTC.

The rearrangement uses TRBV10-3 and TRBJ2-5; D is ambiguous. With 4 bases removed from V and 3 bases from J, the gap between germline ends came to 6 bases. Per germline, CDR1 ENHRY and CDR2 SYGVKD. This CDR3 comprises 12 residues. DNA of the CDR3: TGTGCCATCAGTGGGTTCGAAGAGACCCAGTACTTC. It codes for CAISGFEETQYF.

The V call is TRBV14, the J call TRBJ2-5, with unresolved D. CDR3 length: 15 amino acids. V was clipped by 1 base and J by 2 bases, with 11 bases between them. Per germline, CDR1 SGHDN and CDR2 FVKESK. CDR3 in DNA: TGTGCCAGCAGCCAAGTTCTGGGGATTCAAGAGACCCAGTACTTC. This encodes CASSQVLGIQETQYF.

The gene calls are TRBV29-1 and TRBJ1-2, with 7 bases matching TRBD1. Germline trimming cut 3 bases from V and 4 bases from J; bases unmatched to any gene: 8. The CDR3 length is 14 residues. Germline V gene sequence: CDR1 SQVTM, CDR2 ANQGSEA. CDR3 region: CSVDPTGDSYGYTF. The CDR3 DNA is TGCAGCGTTGACCCTACGGGGGACAGCTATGGCTACACCTTC.

CDR3 sequence: CASSFRGTAYEQYF. The CDR3 DNA follows: TGCGCCAGCAGCTTTCGGGGGACAGCCTACGAGCAGTACTTC. The V gene is TRBV5-1, the J gene TRBJ2-7, with D possibly matching TRBD1 (7 bases). The CDR3 has 14 residues. CDR1 SGHRS and CDR2 YFSETQ come from the germline V gene. V was trimmed by 2 bases and J by 2 bases, leaving 11 bases between them.

DNA for the CDR3: TGTGCCAGCAGCTTGACAGGGGACCACGCTGAAGCTTTCTTT. This encodes CASSLTGDHAEAFF. This chain links TRBV7-9 with TRBJ1-1; 8 nucleotides line up with TRBD1. This CDR3 is built from 14 residues. Trimming cost V 3 bases and J 6 bases; bases outside gene matches: 6. Per the germline V gene, CDR1 is SEHNR and CDR2 is FQNEAQ (reference sequence).

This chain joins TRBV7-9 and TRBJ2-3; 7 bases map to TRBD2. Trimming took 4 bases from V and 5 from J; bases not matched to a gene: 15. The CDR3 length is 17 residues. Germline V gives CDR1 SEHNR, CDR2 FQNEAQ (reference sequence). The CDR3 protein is CASSSGDGLAGLDTQYF. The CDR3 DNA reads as TGTGCCAGCAGCTCCGGCGACGGGTTAGCGGGTTTAGATACGCAGTATTTT.

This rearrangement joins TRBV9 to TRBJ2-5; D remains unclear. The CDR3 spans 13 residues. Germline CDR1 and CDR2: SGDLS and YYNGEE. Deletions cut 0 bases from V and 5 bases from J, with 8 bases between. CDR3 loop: CASSVGMSETQYF. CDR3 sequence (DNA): TGTGCCAGCAGCGTAGGTATGAGTGAGACCCAGTACTTC. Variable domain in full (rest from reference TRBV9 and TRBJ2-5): DSGVTQTPKHLITATGQRVTLRCSPRSGDLSVYWYQQSLDQGLQFLIQYYNGEERAKGNILERFSAQQFPDLHSELNLSSLELGDSALYFCASSVGMSETQYFGPGTRLLVL.

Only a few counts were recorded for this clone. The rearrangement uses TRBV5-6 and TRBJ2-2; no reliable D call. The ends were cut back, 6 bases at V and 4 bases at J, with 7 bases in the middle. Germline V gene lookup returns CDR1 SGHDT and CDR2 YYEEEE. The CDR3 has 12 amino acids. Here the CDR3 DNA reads TGTGCCAGCAATGTGGGCACCGGGGAGCTGTTTTTT. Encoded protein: CASNVGTGELFF.

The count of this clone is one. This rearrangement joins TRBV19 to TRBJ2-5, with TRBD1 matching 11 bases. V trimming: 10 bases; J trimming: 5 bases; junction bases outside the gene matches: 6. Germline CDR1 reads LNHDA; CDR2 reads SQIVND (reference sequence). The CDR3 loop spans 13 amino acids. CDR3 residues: CATQGQGVETQYF. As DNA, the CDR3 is TGTGCCACTCAGGGACAGGGGGTTGAGACCCAGTACTTC. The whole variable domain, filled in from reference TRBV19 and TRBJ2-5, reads DGGITQSPKYLFRKEGQNVTLSCEQNLNHDAMYWYRQDPGQGLRLIYYSQIVNDFQKGDIAEGYSVSREKKESFPLTVTSAQKNPTAFYLCATQGQGVETQYFGPGTRLLVL.

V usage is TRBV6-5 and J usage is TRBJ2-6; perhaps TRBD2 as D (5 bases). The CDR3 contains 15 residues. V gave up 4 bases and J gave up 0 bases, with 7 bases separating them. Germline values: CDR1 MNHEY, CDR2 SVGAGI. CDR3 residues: CASSLGSSGANVLTF. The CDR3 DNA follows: TGTGCCAGCAGTTTAGGGAGCTCTGGGGCCAACGTCCTGACTTTC.